A selection of T cell receptor beta chains follows, all from one sample in a study of siplizumab effects on memory and regulatory T cells. TCRdb's table, derived via immunoSEQ multiplex PCR, lists solely in-frame clones and lacks some. The sample gives tens of thousands of clones, 96% of which show up once; about 0.1% is in the top ten. Sequencing input: naive CD8+ T cells sorted from blood. These TCRs come from a human donor in good health. CDR3s include the opening cysteine and the closing phenylalanine or tryptophan. A D gene is named only where the DNA matches it firmly.

d_gene	v_gene	j_gene	CDR3aa	CDR3nt
.	TRBV19	TRBJ1-2	CASSIATRGYNYGYTF	TGTGCCAGTAGTATAGCGACAAGGGGATATAACTATGGCTACACCTTC
TRBD2	TRBV4-2	TRBJ2-3	CASSQGLAGGVSTDTQYF	TGTGCCAGCAGCCAGGGACTAGCGGGGGGGGTTTCCACAGATACGCAGTATTTT
TRBD1	TRBV25-1	TRBJ2-7	CASSVAQGAFHEQYF	TGTGCCAGCAGTGTGGCACAGGGGGCGTTCCACGAGCAGTACTTC
.	TRBV18	TRBJ2-7	CASSREQSLYEQYF	TGTGCCAGCTCACGTGAACAGAGTCTCTACGAGCAGTACTTC
.	TRBV29-1	TRBJ1-4	CSVPDSLGGEKLFF	TGCAGCGTTCCGGACAGCCTCGGTGGTGAAAAACTGTTTTTT
.	TRBV10-1	TRBJ1-4	CASSECKWHEKLFF	TGCGCCAGCAGTGAGTGTAAATGGCATGAAAAACTGTTTTTT
.	TRBV2	TRBJ1-5	CASSEDEYSNQPQHF	TGTGCCAGCAGTGAAGATGAGTATAGCAATCAGCCCCAGCATTTT
TRBD2	TRBV5-1	TRBJ2-1	CASSLGLGDEQFF	TGCGCCAGCAGCCTCGGACTAGGCGATGAGCAGTTCTTC
.	TRBV27	TRBJ2-1	CASSPLASSYNEQFF	TGTGCCAGCAGTCCCTTGGCGAGCTCCTACAATGAGCAGTTCTTC
.	TRBV19	TRBJ1-2	CASTQSWGPRASGGYTF	TGTGCCAGTACCCAGAGTTGGGGTCCTCGAGCCTCGGGTGGCTACACCTTC
.	TRBV4-1	TRBJ2-1	CASSQGSGTPPPDDEQFF	TGCGCCAGCAGCCAAGGTTCTGGCACCCCCCCACCTGACGATGAGCAGTTCTTC
.	TRBV2	TRBJ1-1	CASRSGVGTEAFF	TGTGCCAGCCGATCAGGGGTCGGCACTGAAGCTTTCTTT
.	TRBV11-3	TRBJ2-2	CASSPGLLGTGELFF	TGTGCCAGCAGCCCCGGATTGCTAGGCACCGGGGAGCTGTTTTTT
TRBD1	TRBV4-3	TRBJ1-1	CASSHNLQGATEAFF	TGCGCCAGCAGCCACAACTTACAGGGGGCCACTGAAGCTTTCTTT
.	TRBV7-9	TRBJ1-1	CASSLGRPEAFF	TGTGCCAGCAGCTTAGGACGGCCTGAAGCTTTCTTT
.	TRBV5-4	TRBJ1-1	CASSWRGTEAFF	TGTGCCAGCAGCTGGAGGGGCACTGAAGCTTTCTTT
.	TRBV4-3	TRBJ1-4	CASSQGGNNEKLFF	TGCGCCAGCAGCCAAGGGGGAAATAATGAAAAACTGTTTTTT